Listed below are T cell receptor beta chains from one sample, sequenced in a study of technical replicates of blood from a few donors. TCRdb's table, derived via immunoSEQ multiplex PCR, lists solely in-frame clones and lacks some. This sample yields about 68,000 clones, of which 95% to 97% are seen a single time; over 0.2% belongs to the top ten. Sequencing used T cells isolated from PBMCs. All receptors come from a human donor in good health. The CDR3 runs from the conserved cysteine through the conserved F or W. Each record gives: V gene, clone size, J gene, D gene, CDR3 protein, CDR3 DNA. The D gene is left open where the match is weak. Some rows mark clone size as missing; the rest say once, few, many or name a class of expanded clone.

v_gene: TRBV7-2; abundance: NA; j_gene: TRBJ1-4; d_gene: NA; CDR3aa: CASSDQGYEKLFF; CDR3nt: TGTGCCAGCAGCGATCAGGGATATGAAAAACTGTTTTTT
v_gene: TRBV29-1; abundance: NA; j_gene: TRBJ2-1; d_gene: NA; CDR3aa: CSVPIGRGYNEQFF; CDR3nt: TGCAGCGTCCCTATCGGGAGAGGGTACAATGAGCAGTTCTTC
v_gene: TRBV30; abundance: NA; j_gene: TRBJ2-1; d_gene: NA; CDR3aa: CAGTGYEQFF; CDR3nt: TGTGCCGGAACCGGGTATGAGCAGTTCTTC
v_gene: TRBV2; abundance: once; j_gene: TRBJ2-1; d_gene: NA; CDR3aa: CASGGNEQFF; CDR3nt: TGTGCCAGTGGGGGGAATGAGCAGTTCTTC
v_gene: TRBV4-1; abundance: once; j_gene: TRBJ2-7; d_gene: NA; CDR3aa: CASSPASLREQYF; CDR3nt: TGCGCCAGCAGCCCAGCCTCCTTGAGGGAGCAGTACTTC
v_gene: TRBV2; abundance: NA; j_gene: TRBJ2-3; d_gene: NA; CDR3aa: CASMRDTQYF; CDR3nt: TGTGCCAGCATGCGAGATACGCAGTATTTT
v_gene: TRBV14; abundance: NA; j_gene: TRBJ2-3; d_gene: NA; CDR3aa: CASSYLAQSTDTQYF; CDR3nt: TGTGCCAGCAGCTATCTAGCGCAGAGCACAGATACGCAGTATTTT
v_gene: TRBV5-1; abundance: NA; j_gene: TRBJ1-4; d_gene: NA; CDR3aa: CASSERTGGNEKLFF; CDR3nt: TGCGCCAGCAGCGAAAGGACTGGGGGGAATGAAAAACTGTTTTTT
v_gene: TRBV19; abundance: NA; j_gene: TRBJ1-2; d_gene: NA; CDR3aa: CASRGGHYGYTF; CDR3nt: TGTGCCAGTAGGGGAGGCCACTATGGCTACACCTTC
v_gene: TRBV6-5; abundance: NA; j_gene: TRBJ1-2; d_gene: TRBD1; CDR3aa: CASSYLGTEANYGYTF; CDR3nt: TGTGCCAGCAGTTACTTAGGGACAGAAGCTAACTATGGCTACACCTTC
v_gene: TRBV30; abundance: NA; j_gene: TRBJ1-5; d_gene: TRBD1; CDR3aa: CAWSDRGRRNQPQHF; CDR3nt: TGTGCCTGGAGTGACAGGGGGCGGCGCAATCAGCCCCAGCATTTT
v_gene: TRBV5-5; abundance: NA; j_gene: TRBJ2-3; d_gene: NA; CDR3aa: CASSLDGVDTQYF; CDR3nt: TGTGCCAGCAGCTTGGACGGGGTAGATACGCAGTATTTT
v_gene: TRBV6-6; abundance: NA; j_gene: TRBJ2-5; d_gene: NA; CDR3aa: CASSYRGETQYF; CDR3nt: TGTGCCAGCAGTTACAGGGGGGAGACCCAGTACTTC
v_gene: TRBV7-2; abundance: NA; j_gene: TRBJ2-1; d_gene: TRBD2; CDR3aa: CATKLSGRAKDEQFF; CDR3nt: TGTGCCACCAAACTATCCGGGAGGGCCAAAGATGAGCAGTTCTTC
v_gene: TRBV6-1; abundance: NA; j_gene: TRBJ1-2; d_gene: NA; CDR3aa: CASSPTIHGYTF; CDR3nt: TGTGCCAGCAGTCCGACAATCCATGGCTACACCTTC
v_gene: TRBV7-9; abundance: NA; j_gene: TRBJ2-7; d_gene: TRBD2; CDR3aa: CASSSDGRLAGVSYEQYF; CDR3nt: TGTGCCAGCAGCTCTGACGGTCGACTAGCGGGAGTTTCCTACGAGCAGTACTTC
v_gene: TRBV30; abundance: NA; j_gene: TRBJ2-5; d_gene: NA; CDR3aa: CAWSVEDRGTRETQYF; CDR3nt: TGTGCCTGGAGTGTTGAGGATCGGGGAACGCGGGAGACCCAGTACTTC
v_gene: TRBV6-4; abundance: NA; j_gene: TRBJ2-1; d_gene: NA; CDR3aa: CASSDEADSYNEQFF; CDR3nt: TGTGCCAGCAGTGACGAGGCGGACTCCTACAATGAGCAGTTCTTC
v_gene: TRBV30; abundance: NA; j_gene: TRBJ2-1; d_gene: TRBD2; CDR3aa: CAWSVLAGRYEQFF; CDR3nt: TGTGCCTGGAGTGTACTAGCGGGAAGGTATGAGCAGTTCTTC
v_gene: TRBV4-2; abundance: NA; j_gene: TRBJ2-7; d_gene: NA; CDR3aa: CASSQDPVRVSAHEQYF; CDR3nt: TGTGCCAGCAGCCAAGATCCTGTGCGGGTATCGGCCCACGAGCAGTACTTC
v_gene: TRBV27; abundance: once; j_gene: TRBJ2-1; d_gene: NA; CDR3aa: CASSLQRLTPYNEQFF; CDR3nt: TGTGCCAGCAGTTTACAGAGACTTACCCCCTACAATGAGCAGTTCTTC
v_gene: TRBV10-3; abundance: NA; j_gene: TRBJ1-1; d_gene: TRBD1; CDR3aa: CAITDRGRDTEAFF; CDR3nt: TGTGCCATCACCGACAGGGGTAGGGACACTGAAGCTTTCTTT
v_gene: TRBV2; abundance: NA; j_gene: TRBJ1-5; d_gene: TRBD1; CDR3aa: CASSTGGNQPQHF; CDR3nt: TGTGCCAGCAGTACAGGGGGCAATCAGCCCCAGCATTTT
v_gene: TRBV18; abundance: NA; j_gene: TRBJ1-4; d_gene: NA; CDR3aa: CASSPQGNPAEKLFF; CDR3nt: TGTGCCAGCTCACCACAGGGGAATCCAGCAGAAAAACTGTTTTTT
v_gene: TRBV28; abundance: NA; j_gene: TRBJ1-1; d_gene: TRBD1; CDR3aa: CASSLKTGSTEAFF; CDR3nt: TGTGCCAGCAGCCTTAAGACAGGGTCAACTGAAGCTTTCTTT
v_gene: TRBV7-9; abundance: NA; j_gene: TRBJ2-7; d_gene: TRBD1; CDR3aa: CASSSQGEQYF; CDR3nt: TGTGCCAGCAGCTCACAGGGGGAGCAGTACTTC
v_gene: TRBV11-2; abundance: NA; j_gene: TRBJ2-2; d_gene: NA; CDR3aa: CASSLDGGTGELFF; CDR3nt: TGTGCCAGCAGCTTAGATGGGGGGACCGGGGAGCTGTTTTTT
v_gene: TRBV6-5; abundance: NA; j_gene: TRBJ2-7; d_gene: TRBD2; CDR3aa: CASSVGTSGRYEQYF; CDR3nt: TGTGCCAGCAGTGTTGGGACTAGCGGGAGGTACGAGCAGTACTTC
v_gene: TRBV28; abundance: NA; j_gene: TRBJ1-4; d_gene: NA; CDR3aa: CASSLLRGNRANEKLFF; CDR3nt: TGTGCCAGCAGTTTATTACGAGGGAACAGAGCTAATGAAAAACTGTTTTTT
v_gene: TRBV4-3; abundance: NA; j_gene: TRBJ2-7; d_gene: TRBD2; CDR3aa: CASSLLTSGHYEQYF; CDR3nt: TGCGCCAGCAGCCTATTGACTAGCGGACACTACGAGCAGTACTTC
v_gene: TRBV9; abundance: NA; j_gene: TRBJ2-1; d_gene: NA; CDR3aa: CASSVGGLKWGEQFF; CDR3nt: TGTGCCAGCAGCGTAGGCGGGCTGAAGTGGGGTGAGCAGTTCTTC
v_gene: TRBV6-4; abundance: once; j_gene: TRBJ2-3; d_gene: NA; CDR3aa: CASSDSNTDTQYF; CDR3nt: TGTGCCAGCAGTGACTCTAACACAGATACGCAGTATTTT
v_gene: TRBV6-6; abundance: NA; j_gene: TRBJ2-5; d_gene: NA; CDR3aa: CASIGVIGETQYF; CDR3nt: TGTGCCAGCATTGGAGTCATCGGCGAGACCCAGTACTTC
v_gene: TRBV2; abundance: NA; j_gene: TRBJ2-3; d_gene: TRBD2; CDR3aa: CASSVLAGVIDTQYF; CDR3nt: TGTGCCAGCAGTGTACTAGCGGGAGTTATAGATACGCAGTATTTT
v_gene: TRBV27; abundance: NA; j_gene: TRBJ2-7; d_gene: TRBD1; CDR3aa: CASSSIGTGNPYQYF; CDR3nt: TGTGCCAGCAGTTCGATAGGGACAGGGAACCCCTACCAGTACTTC
v_gene: TRBV9; abundance: NA; j_gene: TRBJ2-5; d_gene: NA; CDR3aa: CASSLGSGETQYF; CDR3nt: TGTGCCAGCAGTTTGGGGAGCGGAGAGACCCAGTACTTC
v_gene: TRBV5-4; abundance: NA; j_gene: TRBJ1-2; d_gene: TRBD1; CDR3aa: CASSLTGVYGYTF; CDR3nt: TGTGCCAGCAGCCTGACAGGGGTCTATGGCTACACCTTC
v_gene: TRBV28; abundance: NA; j_gene: TRBJ2-7; d_gene: TRBD1; CDR3aa: CASSPPPGQDTYEQYF; CDR3nt: TGTGCCAGCAGCCCGCCTCCGGGACAGGACACCTACGAGCAGTACTTC
v_gene: TRBV5-1; abundance: NA; j_gene: TRBJ1-1; d_gene: NA; CDR3aa: CASSLGRDTEAFF; CDR3nt: TGCGCCAGCAGCTTGGGGCGGGATACTGAAGCTTTCTTT
v_gene: TRBV6-4; abundance: NA; j_gene: TRBJ2-1; d_gene: NA; CDR3aa: CASSETWSSYNEQFF; CDR3nt: TGTGCCAGCAGTGAAACTTGGAGCTCCTACAATGAGCAGTTCTTC
v_gene: TRBV10-3; abundance: once; j_gene: TRBJ1-5; d_gene: TRBD1; CDR3aa: CAISDQGGNQPQHF; CDR3nt: TGTGCCATCAGTGATCAGGGGGGCAATCAGCCCCAGCATTTT
v_gene: TRBV5-1; abundance: NA; j_gene: TRBJ1-4; d_gene: TRBD1; CDR3aa: CASSPASRTGVNEKLFF; CDR3nt: TGCGCCAGCAGCCCGGCGTCTAGGACAGGGGTCAATGAAAAACTGTTTTTT
v_gene: TRBV2; abundance: NA; j_gene: TRBJ2-4; d_gene: TRBD2; CDR3aa: CASTPIGLAENIQYF; CDR3nt: TGTGCCAGCACCCCCATAGGGCTAGCGGAAAACATTCAGTACTTC
v_gene: TRBV2; abundance: NA; j_gene: TRBJ2-3; d_gene: NA; CDR3aa: CASSEFLGATDTQYF; CDR3nt: TGTGCCAGCAGTGAATTCCTGGGGGCCACAGATACGCAGTATTTT
v_gene: TRBV19; abundance: NA; j_gene: TRBJ2-2; d_gene: NA; CDR3aa: CASNLQGNTGELFF; CDR3nt: TGTGCCAGTAATCTTCAGGGTAACACCGGGGAGCTGTTTTTT
v_gene: TRBV7-9; abundance: NA; j_gene: TRBJ2-1; d_gene: NA; CDR3aa: CASSSGVIYSYNEQFF; CDR3nt: TGTGCCAGCAGCTCAGGGGTCATTTACTCCTACAATGAGCAGTTCTTC
v_gene: TRBV28; abundance: NA; j_gene: TRBJ2-7; d_gene: TRBD2; CDR3aa: CASRTSGIIEQYF; CDR3nt: TGTGCCAGCAGGACTAGCGGGATAATCGAGCAGTACTTC
v_gene: TRBV9; abundance: NA; j_gene: TRBJ2-7; d_gene: TRBD2; CDR3aa: CASSVAPGLAGGFYEQYF; CDR3nt: TGTGCCAGCAGCGTAGCCCCTGGACTAGCGGGAGGTTTCTACGAGCAGTACTTC
v_gene: TRBV11-2; abundance: NA; j_gene: TRBJ1-1; d_gene: NA; CDR3aa: CASSFTDNTEAFF; CDR3nt: TGTGCCAGCAGCTTTACAGACAACACTGAAGCTTTCTTT